The 12 T cell receptor beta chains below were found in one sample sequenced in a study of T cells in Graves' hyperthyroidism and ophthalmopathy. Researchers took RNA transcripts and amplified the TCR beta CDR3 regions from them. An initial round of RT-PCR targeting the TCR CDR3 relied on the HTBI primer set. One entry per CDR3 protein results from TCRdb running MiXCR on the multiplex PCR reads. Of 600,000 or so distinct CDR3 sequences listed, more than 13% are singletons. Material for sequencing was blood. The receptors were gathered from a woman between 18 and 29 years old with Graves' ophthalmopathy.

To note about this clonotype: A much larger clone lies a single base off, so this may be a read error. This sequence joins TRBV10-3 and TRBJ2-3; TRBD2 matches 7 bases. The CDR3 is 16 amino acids. V shed 2 bases, J shed 5 bases, and the junction held 10 bases outside the gene matches. Germline V gives CDR1 ENHRY, CDR2 SYGVKD. The CDR3 DNA reads TGTGCCATCAGTGAGAAGAAACTAACGGGAGGAGATACGCAGTATTTT. It translates to CAISEKKLTGGDTQYF.

The rearrangement uses TRBV27 and TRBJ1-3; perhaps TRBD1 as D (5 bases). CDR1 and CDR2 (germline): MNHEY, SMNVEV (reference sequence). V dropped 5 bases and J dropped 4 bases, with 12 bases sitting between them. The CDR3 extends over 14 amino acids. The CDR3 reads CASSRGTRGNTIYF. The CDR3 DNA follows: TGTGCCAGCAGTCGTGGGACCCGCGGAAACACCATATATTTT.

This clonotype was found many times. This sequence joins TRBV28 and TRBJ1-2; D unresolved. CDR3 length: 12 residues. The germline V gene encodes CDR1 MDHEN and CDR2 SYDVKM. The V end lost 4 bases, the J end lost 4 bases, and 7 bases lay between the germline ends. In DNA, the CDR3 is TGTGCCAGCAGTTCAGACACCTATGGCTACACCTTC. Translated, it gives CASSSDTYGYTF.

This clonotype was detected ten times or more. The chain recombines TRBV3-1 with TRBJ1-1; the match to TRBD1 covers 8 bases. The length of the CDR3 is 13 residues. Germline V CDR1 and CDR2: LGHDT, YNNKEL (reference sequence). The junction had 5 bases not matched to a gene; V was cut back by 4 bases and J by 7 bases. CDR3 sequence (DNA): TGTGCCAGCAGCCTCGGACAGGGAAATGAAGCTTTCTTT. Translation gives CASSLGQGNEAFF. Drawing the rest from reference TRBV3-1 and TRBJ1-1, the complete variable domain is DTAVSQTPKYLVTQMGNDKSIKCEQNLGHDTMYWYKQDSKKFLKIMFSYNNKELIINETVPNRFSPKSPDKAHLNLHINSLELGDSAVYFCASSLGQGNEAFFGQGTRLTVV.

This clonotype was picked up many times. This chain joins TRBV12-5 and TRBJ2-2; possible D gene TRBD2, 6 bases. With 6 bases removed from V and 1 base from J, the gap between germline ends came to 18 bases. The length of the CDR3 is 17 residues. CDR1 and CDR2 (germline): LGHNT, FRNRAP. The CDR3 sequence is CASGHISGGRNTGELFF. In DNA, the CDR3 is TGTGCTAGTGGCCATATCTCAGGAGGGCGGAACACCGGGGAGCTGTTTTTT.

In this sample, this clonotype turned up many times. J is TRBJ2-5 and V is TRBV12-3 or TRBV12-4, with D uncertain. The CDR3 extends over 13 amino acids. The V end was cut by 6 bases, the J end by 5 bases, with 13 bases between. The CDR3 sequence: CASSPPLGETQYF. The CDR3 bases are TGTGCCAGCAGCCCCCCGCTAGGGGAGACCCAGTACTTC.

This clonotype was found a few times. The V gene is TRBV12-3 or TRBV12-4, the J gene TRBJ1-6; possibly TRBD1 for D (5 bases). The CDR3 extends over 12 amino acids. Trimming cost V 6 bases and J 5 bases, with 5 bases left between them. CDR3: CASRGHNSPLHF. The CDR3 nucleotides are TGTGCCAGCAGGGGACATAATTCACCCCTCCACTTT.

This clonotype has ten or more counts. The chain employs TRBV3-1 and TRBJ2-5; a weak D match, TRBD2 (6 bases). V shed 3 bases and J shed 9 bases, with 17 bases lying between them. Germline V gives CDR1 LGHDT, CDR2 YNNKEL (reference sequence). This CDR3 is built from 14 residues. The CDR3 DNA reads TGTGCCAGCAGCCACGGCGGGAACCCGTGGTCCCAGTACTTC. As protein: CASSHGGNPWSQYF.

This clonotype was seen ten or more times. The chain uses TRBV2 and TRBJ2-5; 11 nucleotides agree with TRBD2. Germline CDR1 and CDR2: SNHLY and FYNNEI. V lost 3 bases and J lost 5; bases outside the gene matches: 5. CDR3 length: 15 residues. CDR3 coding DNA: TGTGCCAGCAGTGATGCTAGCGGGAGGTGGGAGACCCAGTACTTC. Translated, it gives CASSDASGRWETQYF.

This clonotype was counted a few times. V is TRBV14 and J is TRBJ2-1; D is undetermined. Looked up from germline, CDR1 is SGHDN and CDR2 is FVKESK. V was shortened by 5 bases and J by 10 bases, with 12 bases between the two germline ends. CDR3 length equals 12 residues. The CDR3 DNA reads as TGTGCCAGCAGCTCAACCATTGGGGAGCAGTTCTTC. It translates to CASSSTIGEQFF.

V gene TRBV7-2 combines with J gene TRBJ2-2; D may match TRBD1 or TRBD2 (5 bases each). CDR3 size: 16 residues. The germline V gene encodes CDR1 SGHTA and CDR2 FQGNSA. Trimming took off 2 bases at V and 4 bases at J, with 14 bases between the two ends. The CDR3 DNA is TGTGCCAGCAGCTTACTTTACGGGACCGGCACCGGGGAGCTGTTTTTT. Protein product: CASSLLYGTGTGELFF.

This clonotype was recorded many times. The chain has TRBV2 and TRBJ2-7; D is undetermined. Looked up from germline, CDR1 is SNHLY and CDR2 is FYNNEI. The CDR3 has 13 residues. V was shortened by 2 bases and J by 2 bases, with 7 bases between the two germline ends. The CDR3 coding sequence is TGTGCCAGCAGTGAAAACGGGCCCTACGAGCAGTACTTC. This translates into CASSENGPYEQYF.